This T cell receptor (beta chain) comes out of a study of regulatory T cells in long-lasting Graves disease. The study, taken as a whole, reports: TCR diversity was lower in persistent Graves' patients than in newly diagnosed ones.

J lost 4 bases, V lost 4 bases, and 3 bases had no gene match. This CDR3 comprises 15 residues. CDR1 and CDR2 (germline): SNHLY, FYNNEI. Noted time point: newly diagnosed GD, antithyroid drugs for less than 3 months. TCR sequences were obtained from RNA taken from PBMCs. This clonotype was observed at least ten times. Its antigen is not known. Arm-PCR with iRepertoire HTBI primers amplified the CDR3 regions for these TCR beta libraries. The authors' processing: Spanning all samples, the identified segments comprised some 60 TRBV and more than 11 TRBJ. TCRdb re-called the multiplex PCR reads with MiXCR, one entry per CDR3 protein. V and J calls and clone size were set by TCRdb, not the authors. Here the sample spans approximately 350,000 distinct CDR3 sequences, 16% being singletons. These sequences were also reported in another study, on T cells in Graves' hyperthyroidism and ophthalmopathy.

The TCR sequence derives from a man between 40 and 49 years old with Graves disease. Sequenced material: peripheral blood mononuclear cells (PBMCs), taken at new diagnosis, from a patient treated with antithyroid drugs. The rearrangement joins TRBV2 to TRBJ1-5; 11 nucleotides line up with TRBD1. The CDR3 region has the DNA TGTGCCAGCAGTGGGGACAGGGGGGAAAATCAGCCCCAGCATTTT. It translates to CASSGDRGENQPQHF. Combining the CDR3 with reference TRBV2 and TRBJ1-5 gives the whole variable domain EPEVTQTPSHQVTQMGQEVILRCVPISNHLYFYWYRQILGQKVEFLVSFYNNEISEKSEIFDDQFSVERPDGSNFTLKIRSTKLEDSAMYFCASSGDRGENQPQHFGDGTRLSIL.